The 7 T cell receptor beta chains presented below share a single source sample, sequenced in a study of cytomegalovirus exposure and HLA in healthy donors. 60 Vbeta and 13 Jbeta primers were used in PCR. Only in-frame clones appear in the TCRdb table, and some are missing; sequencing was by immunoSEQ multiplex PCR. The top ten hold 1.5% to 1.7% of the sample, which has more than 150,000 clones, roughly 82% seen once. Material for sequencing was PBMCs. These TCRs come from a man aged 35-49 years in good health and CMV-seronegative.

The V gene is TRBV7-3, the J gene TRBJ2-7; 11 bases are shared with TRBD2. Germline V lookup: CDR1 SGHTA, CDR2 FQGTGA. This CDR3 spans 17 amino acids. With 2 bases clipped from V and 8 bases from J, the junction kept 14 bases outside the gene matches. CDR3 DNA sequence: TGTGCCAGCAGCTTACTATCCCCAACTAGCGGGGGTTTCAAGCAGTACTTC. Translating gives CASSLLSPTSGGFKQYF.

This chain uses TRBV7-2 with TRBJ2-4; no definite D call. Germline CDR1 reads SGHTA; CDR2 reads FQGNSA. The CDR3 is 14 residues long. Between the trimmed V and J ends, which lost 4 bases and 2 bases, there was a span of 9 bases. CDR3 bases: TGTGCCAGCAGCTCCGAGGTAACCAAAAACATTCAGTACTTC. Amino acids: CASSSEVTKNIQYF.

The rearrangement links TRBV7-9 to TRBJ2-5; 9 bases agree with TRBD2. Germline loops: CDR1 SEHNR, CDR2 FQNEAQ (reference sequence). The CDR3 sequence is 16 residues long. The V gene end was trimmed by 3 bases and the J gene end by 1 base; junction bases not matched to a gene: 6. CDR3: CASSLRLAEIQETQYF. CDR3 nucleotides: TGTGCCAGCAGCTTGCGACTAGCGGAGATCCAAGAGACCCAGTACTTC.

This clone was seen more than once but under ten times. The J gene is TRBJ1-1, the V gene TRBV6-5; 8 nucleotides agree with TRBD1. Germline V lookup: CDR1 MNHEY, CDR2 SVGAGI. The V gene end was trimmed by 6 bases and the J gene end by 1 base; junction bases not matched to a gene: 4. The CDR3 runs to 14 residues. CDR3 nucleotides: TGTGCCAGCAGAACGGACAGGGCGAACACTGAAGCTTTCTTT. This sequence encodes CASRTDRANTEAFF.

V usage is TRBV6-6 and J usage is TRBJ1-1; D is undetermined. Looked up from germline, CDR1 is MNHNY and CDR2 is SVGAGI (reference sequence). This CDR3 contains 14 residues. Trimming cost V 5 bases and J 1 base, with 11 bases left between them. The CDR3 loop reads CASSIGRGNTEAFF. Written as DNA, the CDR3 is TGTGCCAGCAGTATCGGACGGGGGAACACTGAAGCTTTCTTT.

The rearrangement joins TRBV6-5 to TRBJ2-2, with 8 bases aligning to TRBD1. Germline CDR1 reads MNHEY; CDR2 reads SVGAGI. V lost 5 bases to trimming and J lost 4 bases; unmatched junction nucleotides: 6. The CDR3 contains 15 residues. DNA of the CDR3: TGTGCCAGCAGTACCCAGGGGGCCCCCACCGGGGAGCTGTTTTTT. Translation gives CASSTQGAPTGELFF.

The CDR3 nucleotides are TGTGCCAGCAGCTCACAGGCACTCATGAACACTGAAGCTTTCTTT. Residues: CASSSQALMNTEAFF. The J gene is TRBJ1-1, the V gene TRBV7-9, with TRBD1 as a possible D gene (5 bases). Trimming took 4 bases from V and 0 from J, leaving 12 bases between them. Germline CDR1 is SEHNR and CDR2 is FQNEAQ (reference sequence). The CDR3 is 15 residues long.